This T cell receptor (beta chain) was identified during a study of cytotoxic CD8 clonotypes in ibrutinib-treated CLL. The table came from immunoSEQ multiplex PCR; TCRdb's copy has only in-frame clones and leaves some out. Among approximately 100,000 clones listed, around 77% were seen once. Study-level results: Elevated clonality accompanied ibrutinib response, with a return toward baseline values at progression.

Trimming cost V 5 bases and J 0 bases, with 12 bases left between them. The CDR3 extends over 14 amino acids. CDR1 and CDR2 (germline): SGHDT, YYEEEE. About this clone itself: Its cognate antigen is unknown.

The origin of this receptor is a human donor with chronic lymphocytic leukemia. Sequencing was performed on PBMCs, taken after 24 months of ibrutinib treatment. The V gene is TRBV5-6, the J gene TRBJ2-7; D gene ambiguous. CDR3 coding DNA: TGTGCCAGCAGTCTTGATGCGAGCTCCTACGAGCAGTACTTC. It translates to CASSLDASSYEQYF.